This T cell receptor beta chain came from a study of blood T cell repertoires in COVID-19. Study details: Both acute and convalescent COVID-19 samples were obtained from the United States, Italy and Spain. The analysed material was cDNA or gDNA that came from T cells, B-cell-depleted T cells, or PBMCs.

The CDR3 is made up of 16 amino acids. Looked up from germline, CDR1 is LNHDA and CDR2 is SQIVND (reference sequence). With 3 bases removed from V and 3 bases from J, the gap between germline ends came to 16 bases. Original handling: Estimation of nucleated cell counts was performed using reference gene primer amplification. Some clones are missing from TCRdb's copy, which holds only in-frame ones; the method was immunoSEQ multiplex PCR. V and J calls and clone size come straight from that table; D and trimming were deduced from the DNA. The sample comprises tens of thousands of clones, 85% to 90% of which are singletons, and under 20% rests with the top ten. The table lists this clone with a count of one.

Sequenced material: peripheral blood. This clonotype was obtained from a human donor in a cohort sampled during active COVID-19. The V call is TRBV19, the J call TRBJ2-3; maybe TRBD1 (5 bases). CDR3 nucleotide sequence: TGTGCCAGTAGTATTTCCATCAGGACATTTACAGATACGCAGTATTTT. The encoded protein is CASSISIRTFTDTQYF.